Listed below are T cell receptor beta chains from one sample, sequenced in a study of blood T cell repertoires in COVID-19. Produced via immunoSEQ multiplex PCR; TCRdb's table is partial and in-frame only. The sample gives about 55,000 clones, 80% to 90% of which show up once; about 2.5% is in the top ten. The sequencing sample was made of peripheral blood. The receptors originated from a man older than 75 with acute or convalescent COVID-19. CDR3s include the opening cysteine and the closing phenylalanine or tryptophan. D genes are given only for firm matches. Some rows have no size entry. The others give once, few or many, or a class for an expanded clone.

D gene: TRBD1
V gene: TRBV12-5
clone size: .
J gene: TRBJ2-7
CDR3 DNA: TGTGCTAGTGGTTTGGGGACAGGAACTTACGAGCAGTACTTC
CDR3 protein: CASGLGTGTYEQYF

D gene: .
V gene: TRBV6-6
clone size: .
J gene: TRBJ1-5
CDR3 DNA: TGTGCCAGCGCGGGGAGGGATCAGCCCCAGCATTTT
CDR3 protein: CASAGRDQPQHF

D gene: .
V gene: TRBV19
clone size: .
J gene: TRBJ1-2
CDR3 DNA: TGTGCCACCGGGGGAGCCGTGGACTATGGCTACACCTTC
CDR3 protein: CATGGAVDYGYTF

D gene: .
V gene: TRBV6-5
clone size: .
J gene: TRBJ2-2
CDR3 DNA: TGTGCCAGCAGTCTCTTCAGGGCCCCCACCGGGGAGCTGTTTTTT
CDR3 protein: CASSLFRAPTGELFF

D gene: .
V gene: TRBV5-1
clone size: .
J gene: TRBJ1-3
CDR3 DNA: TGCGCCAGCACTCCAGGATACTCTGGAAACACCATATATTTT
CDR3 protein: CASTPGYSGNTIYF

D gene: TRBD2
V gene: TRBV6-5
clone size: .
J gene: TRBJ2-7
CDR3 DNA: TGTGCCAGCACTAGGGGAGGGGCCTACGAGCAGTACTTC
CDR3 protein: CASTRGGAYEQYF

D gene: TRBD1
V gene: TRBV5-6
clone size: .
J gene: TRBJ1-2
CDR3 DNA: TGTGCCAGCAGCTCGGAAGCCGGGACAGGGAGGTATGGCTACACCTTC
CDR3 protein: CASSSEAGTGRYGYTF

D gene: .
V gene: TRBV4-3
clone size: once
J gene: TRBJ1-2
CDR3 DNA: TGCGCCAGCAGCCCCCAGCGTAGTAACTATGGCTACACCTTC
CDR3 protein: CASSPQRSNYGYTF

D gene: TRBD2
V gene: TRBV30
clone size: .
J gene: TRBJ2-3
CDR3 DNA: TGTGCCTGGAGTGTACTAGCGGGCTTCACAGATACGCAGTATTTT
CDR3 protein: CAWSVLAGFTDTQYF

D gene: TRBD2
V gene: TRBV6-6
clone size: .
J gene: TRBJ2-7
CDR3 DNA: TGTGCCAGCCAAAATTTAGCGGGGGGGCTCGAGCAGTACTTC
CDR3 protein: CASQNLAGGLEQYF

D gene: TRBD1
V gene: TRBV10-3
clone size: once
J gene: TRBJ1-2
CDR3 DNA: TGTGCCATCAGATCGGACAGGGGGAGAGACTATGGCTACACCTTC
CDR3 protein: CAIRSDRGRDYGYTF

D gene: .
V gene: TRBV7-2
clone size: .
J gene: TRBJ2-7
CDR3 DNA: TGTGCCAGCACCCTTTCCCAGGTGCAGTACTTC
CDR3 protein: CASTLSQVQYF

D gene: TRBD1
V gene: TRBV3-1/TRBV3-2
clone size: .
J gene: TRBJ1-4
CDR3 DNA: TGTGCCAGCAGCCTAACCACAGGGGGAAATGAAAAACTGTTTTTT
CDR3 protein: CASSLTTGGNEKLFF

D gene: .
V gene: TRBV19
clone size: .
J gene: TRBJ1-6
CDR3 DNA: TGTGCCAGTAGTTTTGGGCCGACTAATTCACCCCTCCACTTT
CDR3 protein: CASSFGPTNSPLHF

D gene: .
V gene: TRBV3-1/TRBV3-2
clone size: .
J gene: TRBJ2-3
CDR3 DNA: TGTGCCAGCAGCCAAGGCAAGCACGTAATCACAGATACGCAGTATTTT
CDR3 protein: CASSQGKHVITDTQYF

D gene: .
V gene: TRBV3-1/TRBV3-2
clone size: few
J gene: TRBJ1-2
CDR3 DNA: TGTGCCAGCAGCCAGTCACAGATAGGTTATCGCTACACCTTC
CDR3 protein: CASSQSQIGYRYTF

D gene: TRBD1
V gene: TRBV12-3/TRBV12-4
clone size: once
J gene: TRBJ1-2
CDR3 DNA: TGTGCCAGCAGCTTACAGGGGCTCTATGGCTACACCTTC
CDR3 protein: CASSLQGLYGYTF

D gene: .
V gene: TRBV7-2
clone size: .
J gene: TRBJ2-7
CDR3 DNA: TGTGCCAGCAGCGGCAGGGGAATCTACGAGCAGTACTTC
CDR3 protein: CASSGRGIYEQYF

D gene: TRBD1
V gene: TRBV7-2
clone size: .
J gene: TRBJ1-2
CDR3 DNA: TGTGCCAGCAGCAGCGGACAGGGGCGTTCATATGGCTACACCTTC
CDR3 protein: CASSSGQGRSYGYTF

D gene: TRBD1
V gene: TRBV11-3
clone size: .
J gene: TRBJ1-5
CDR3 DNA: TGTGCCAGCAGCCCATTTCCGGGACAGGGGGTTGAGATTGGCAATCAGCCCCAGCATTTT
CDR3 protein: CASSPFPGQGVEIGNQPQHF

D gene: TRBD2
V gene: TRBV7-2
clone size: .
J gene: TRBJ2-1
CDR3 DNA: TGTGCCAGCAGCTTACAGCGGGGGCACTACAATGAGCAGTTCTTC
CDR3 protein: CASSLQRGHYNEQFF

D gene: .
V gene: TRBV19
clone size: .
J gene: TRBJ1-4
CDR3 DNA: TGTGCCAGTAAACAGCCAGCAACTAATGAAAAACTGTTTTTT
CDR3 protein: CASKQPATNEKLFF

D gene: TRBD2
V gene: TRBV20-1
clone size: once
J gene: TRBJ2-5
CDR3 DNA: TGCAGTGCTAGTGCTCCGGGGGGAGCAGGGACCCAGTACTTC
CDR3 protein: CSASAPGGAGTQYF

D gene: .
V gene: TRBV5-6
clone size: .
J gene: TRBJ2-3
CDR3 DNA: TGTGCCAGCAGCTTTGGGGGGACTAGCACAGATACGCAGTATTTT
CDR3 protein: CASSFGGTSTDTQYF

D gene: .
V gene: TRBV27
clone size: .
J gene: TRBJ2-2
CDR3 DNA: TGTGCCAGCAGTCTCCAGGGTCAGCTCAACACCGGGGAGCTGTTTTTT
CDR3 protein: CASSLQGQLNTGELFF

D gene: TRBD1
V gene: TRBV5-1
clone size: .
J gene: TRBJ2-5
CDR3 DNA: TGCGCCAGCAGCTTAACAGGGGATGAGACCCAGTACTTC
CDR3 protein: CASSLTGDETQYF

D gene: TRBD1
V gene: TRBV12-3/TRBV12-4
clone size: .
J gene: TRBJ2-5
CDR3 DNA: TGTGCCAGCAGAAAGCAGGGGGTGGAGACCCAGTACTTC
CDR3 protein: CASRKQGVETQYF

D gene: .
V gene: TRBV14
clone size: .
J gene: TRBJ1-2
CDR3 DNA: TGTGCCAGCAGCCAAGATCTCGGCTATGGCTACACCTTC
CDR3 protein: CASSQDLGYGYTF

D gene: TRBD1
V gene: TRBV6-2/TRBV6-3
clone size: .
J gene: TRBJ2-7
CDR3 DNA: TGTGCCAGCAGTTCTGTAGGCCGGACAGGGGGCATGTACGAGCAGTACTTC
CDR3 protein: CASSSVGRTGGMYEQYF

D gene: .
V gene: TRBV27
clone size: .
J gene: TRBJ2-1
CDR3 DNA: TGTGCCAGCAGTTTATATCGCGGCTACAATGAGCAGTTCTTC
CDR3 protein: CASSLYRGYNEQFF

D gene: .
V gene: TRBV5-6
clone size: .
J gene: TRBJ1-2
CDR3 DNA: TGTGCCAGCAGCCCGGGGATCTATGGCTACACCTTC
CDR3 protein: CASSPGIYGYTF

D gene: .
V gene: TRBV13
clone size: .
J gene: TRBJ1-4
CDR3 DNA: TGTGCCAGCAGCTTAAGTGGGACTACTAATGAAAAACTGTTTTTT
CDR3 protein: CASSLSGTTNEKLFF

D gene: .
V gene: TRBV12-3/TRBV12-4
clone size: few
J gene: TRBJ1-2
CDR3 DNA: TGTGCCAGCAGTTTTAACACAGGCGGTGGCTACACCTTC
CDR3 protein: CASSFNTGGGYTF

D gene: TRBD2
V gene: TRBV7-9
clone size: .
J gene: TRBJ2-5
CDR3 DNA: TGTGCCAGCAGCTCGGGACTAGCGGGTTTTCAGTACTTC
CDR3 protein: CASSSGLAGFQYF

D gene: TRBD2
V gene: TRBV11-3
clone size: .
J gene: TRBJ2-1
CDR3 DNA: TGTGCCAGCAGCTTAGGTACTAGCGGGGGGTGGTCCTACAATGAGCAGTTCTTC
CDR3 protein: CASSLGTSGGWSYNEQFF

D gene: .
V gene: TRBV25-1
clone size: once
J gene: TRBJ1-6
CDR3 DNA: TGTGCCAGCACTATGACAGATAATTCACCCCTCCACTTT
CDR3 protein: CASTMTDNSPLHF

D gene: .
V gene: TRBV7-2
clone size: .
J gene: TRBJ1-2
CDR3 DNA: TGTGCCAGCAGGCTACGTGATTCGGATGGCTACACCTTC
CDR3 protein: CASRLRDSDGYTF

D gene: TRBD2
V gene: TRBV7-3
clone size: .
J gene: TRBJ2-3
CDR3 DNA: TGTGCCAGCAGCTTAACGGGAAGCGGGGGGGTTTTTGATACGCAGTATTTT
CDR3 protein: CASSLTGSGGVFDTQYF

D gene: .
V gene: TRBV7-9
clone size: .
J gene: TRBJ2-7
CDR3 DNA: TGTGCCAGCAGTGGGCAGGGTGGCTACGAGCAGTACTTC
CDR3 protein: CASSGQGGYEQYF

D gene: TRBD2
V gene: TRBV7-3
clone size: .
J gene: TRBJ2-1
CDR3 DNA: TGTGCCAGCAGCTTGACTAGCGGGGGGACCTCGGAGCAGTTCTTC
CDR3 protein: CASSLTSGGTSEQFF

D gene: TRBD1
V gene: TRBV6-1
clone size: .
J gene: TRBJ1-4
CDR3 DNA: TGTGCCAGCAGTGCCCTCTCCGGCGGCCAGGGGGCGGCGGAAAAACTGTTTTTT
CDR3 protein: CASSALSGGQGAAEKLFF

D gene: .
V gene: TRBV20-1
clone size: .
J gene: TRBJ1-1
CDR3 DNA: TGCAGTGCCCCGACGGGCACTGAAGCTTTCTTT
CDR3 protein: CSAPTGTEAFF

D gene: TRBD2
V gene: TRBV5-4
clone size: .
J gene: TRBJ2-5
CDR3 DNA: TGTGCCAGCAGCTTGCAGCGGGGGGTCCAAGAGACCCAGTACTTC
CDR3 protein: CASSLQRGVQETQYF

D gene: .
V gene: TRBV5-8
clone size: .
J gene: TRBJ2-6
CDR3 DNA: TGTGCCAGCAGCTCACGACCCAGGGCTGGGGCCAACGTCCTGACTTTC
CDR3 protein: CASSSRPRAGANVLTF

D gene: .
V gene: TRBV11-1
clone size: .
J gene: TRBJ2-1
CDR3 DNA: TGTGCCAGCAGCTTATTGGGCCGACGGTCCTACAATGAGCAGTTCTTC
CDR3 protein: CASSLLGRRSYNEQFF

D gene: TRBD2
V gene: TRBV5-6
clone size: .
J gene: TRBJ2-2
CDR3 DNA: TGTGCCAGCAGCTTGGCCAGCGGGGGGGCCAACACCGGGGAGCTGTTTTTT
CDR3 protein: CASSLASGGANTGELFF

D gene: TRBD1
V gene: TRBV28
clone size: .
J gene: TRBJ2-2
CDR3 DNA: TGTGCCAGCAGTAGCAGGGACAGCGCGAACACCGGGGAGCTGTTTTTT
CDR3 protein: CASSSRDSANTGELFF

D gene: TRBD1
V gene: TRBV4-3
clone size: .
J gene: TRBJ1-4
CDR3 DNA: TGCGCCAGCAGCCAAACCACAGGGGTTAATGAAAAACTGTTTTTT
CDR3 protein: CASSQTTGVNEKLFF

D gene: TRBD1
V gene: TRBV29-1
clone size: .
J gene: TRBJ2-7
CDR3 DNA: TGCAGCGTTGAACTTACGGTGCAGGGGGCCGAGCAGTACTTC
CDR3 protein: CSVELTVQGAEQYF

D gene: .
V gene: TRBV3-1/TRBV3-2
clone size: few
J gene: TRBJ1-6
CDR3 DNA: TGTGCCAGCAGCCAGGGCGAGCACTATTCACCCCTCCACTTT
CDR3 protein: CASSQGEHYSPLHF

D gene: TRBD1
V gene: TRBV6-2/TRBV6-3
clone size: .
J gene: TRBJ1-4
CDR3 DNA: TGTGCCAGCAGCCAAAGGAGGACAGGGGTGCACGAAAAACTGTTTTTT
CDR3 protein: CASSQRRTGVHEKLFF

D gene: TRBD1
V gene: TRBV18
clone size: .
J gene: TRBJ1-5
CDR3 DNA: TGTGCCAGCTCACCGTCTACAGGGGGAAATCAGCCCCAGCATTTT
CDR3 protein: CASSPSTGGNQPQHF

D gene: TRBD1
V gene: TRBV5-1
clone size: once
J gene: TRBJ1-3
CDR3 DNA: TGCGCCAGCAGCTTGGGGGACAGGGGGCCCCTCTCTGGAAACACCATATATTTT
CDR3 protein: CASSLGDRGPLSGNTIYF

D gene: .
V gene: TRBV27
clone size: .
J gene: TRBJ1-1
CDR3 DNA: TGTGCCAGCAGTTTATCGACGGGAATGAACACTGAAGCTTTCTTT
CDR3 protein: CASSLSTGMNTEAFF

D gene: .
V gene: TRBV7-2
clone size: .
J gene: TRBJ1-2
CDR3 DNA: TGTGCCAGCAGCCTTCAGGGTCCTGGATCTTATGGCTACACCTTC
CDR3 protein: CASSLQGPGSYGYTF

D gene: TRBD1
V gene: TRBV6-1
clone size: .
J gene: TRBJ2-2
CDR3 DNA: TGTGCCAGCAGTGAATCCGGGACAGGGGCTTCCACCGGGGAGCTGTTTTTT
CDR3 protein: CASSESGTGASTGELFF

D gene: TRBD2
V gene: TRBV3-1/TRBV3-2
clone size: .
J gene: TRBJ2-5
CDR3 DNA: TGTGCCAGCAGCCAAGGGCTAGCGGGGGGGGGAGAGACCCAGTACTTC
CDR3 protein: CASSQGLAGGGETQYF

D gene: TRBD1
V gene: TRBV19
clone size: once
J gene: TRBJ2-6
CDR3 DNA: TGTGCCAGTAGTTTGGGACAGGGGACCTCTGGGGCCAACGTCCTGACTTTC
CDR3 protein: CASSLGQGTSGANVLTF

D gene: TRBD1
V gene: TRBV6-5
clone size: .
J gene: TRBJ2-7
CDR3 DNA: TGTGCCAGCAGTTACGGGACAGGGAGCTCCTACGAGCAGTACTTC
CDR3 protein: CASSYGTGSSYEQYF

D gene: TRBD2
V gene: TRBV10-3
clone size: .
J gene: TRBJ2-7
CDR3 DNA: TGTGCCACCCTGGGGGGGGTCGAGCAGTACTTC
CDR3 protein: CATLGGVEQYF